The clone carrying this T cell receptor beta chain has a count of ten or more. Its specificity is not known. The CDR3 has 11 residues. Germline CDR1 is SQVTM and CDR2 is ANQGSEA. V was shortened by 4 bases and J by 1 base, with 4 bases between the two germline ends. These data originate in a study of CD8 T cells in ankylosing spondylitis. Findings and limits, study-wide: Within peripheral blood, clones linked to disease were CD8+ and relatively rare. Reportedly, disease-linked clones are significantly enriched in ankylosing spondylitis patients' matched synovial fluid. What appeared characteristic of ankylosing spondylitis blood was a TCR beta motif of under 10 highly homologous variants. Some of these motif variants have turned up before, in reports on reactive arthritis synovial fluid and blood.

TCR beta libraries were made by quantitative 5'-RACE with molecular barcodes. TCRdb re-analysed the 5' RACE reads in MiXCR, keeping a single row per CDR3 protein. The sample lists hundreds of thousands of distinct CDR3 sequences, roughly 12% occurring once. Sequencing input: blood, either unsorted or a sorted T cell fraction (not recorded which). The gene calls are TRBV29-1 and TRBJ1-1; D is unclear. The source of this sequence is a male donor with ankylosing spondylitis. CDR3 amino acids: CSVVANTEAFF. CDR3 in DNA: TGCAGCGTTGTAGCGAACACTGAAGCTTTCTTT. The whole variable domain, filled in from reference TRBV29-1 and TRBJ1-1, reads SAVISQKPSRDICQRGTSLTIQCQVDSQVTMMFWYRQQPGQSLTLIATANQGSEATYESGFVIDKFPISRPNLTFSTLTVSNMSPEDSSIYLCSVVANTEAFFGQGTRLTVV.